Below, 17 T cell receptor beta chains from the same sample are listed, as sequenced in a study of early T cells in non-severe SARS-CoV-2 infection. TCRdb re-called the 5' RACE reads with MiXCR, one entry per CDR3 protein. The table has over 95,000 distinct CDR3 sequences, around 17% seen once. Input material: whole blood. The receptors stem from an adult who was a healthcare worker with PCR-confirmed SARS-CoV-2 infection or an uninfected control (not recorded which).

The chain recombines TRBV7-6 with TRBJ2-5, with D maybe TRBD1 (6 bases). The CDR3 runs 14 residues. In germline, CDR1 is SGHVS, CDR2 FNYEAQ. The V and J ends lost 4 bases and 5 bases respectively, with 14 bases between them. CDR3: CASSSLQGRETQYF. The CDR3 DNA reads as TGTGCCAGCAGCTCACTACAGGGTAGGGAGACCCAGTACTTC.

This clonotype was seen a handful of times. V gene TRBV10-2 combines with J gene TRBJ2-7, with 7 bases aligning to TRBD2. CDR3 length: 14 amino acids. The germline V gene encodes CDR1 WSHSY and CDR2 SAAADI. Trimming removed 7 bases from V and 0 bases from J; junction bases left unmatched: 6. CDR3 sequence reads: CASTQAGPSYEQYF. Written as DNA, the CDR3 is TGCGCCAGCACCCAAGCGGGACCCTCCTACGAGCAGTACTTC.

This clonotype was seen ten or more times. The J gene is TRBJ2-7, the V gene TRBV28; 11 bases match TRBD1. The V segment lost 6 bases and the J segment 6 bases; nucleotides outside the gene matches: 7. The CDR3 totals 14 residues. The V gene's germline CDR1 is MDHEN and CDR2 SYDVKM. CDR3: CASSPWTGGSEQYF. As DNA, the CDR3 is TGTGCCAGCAGCCCTTGGACAGGGGGCTCCGAGCAGTACTTC.

This clonotype occurred a few times. V is TRBV21-1 and J is TRBJ1-6; whether TRBD1, the table's D call, matches the DNA was not checked. TRBV21-1 is listed as a pseudogene. The CDR3 consists of 20 residues. CDR3 sequence: CASSETGVLKEHEYNSPLHF. The DNA for the CDR3 is TGTGCCAGCAGCGAGACAGGGGTTCTAAAGGAGCATGAGTATAACTCACCCCTCCACTTT.

This chain connects TRBV19 to TRBJ2-1, with 8 bases identical to TRBD1. The CDR3 is 15 amino acids. V trimming: 6 bases; J trimming: 0 bases; junction bases outside the gene matches: 4. Germline assignment: CDR1 LNHDA and CDR2 SQIVND (reference sequence). CDR3 bases: TGTGCCAGTAGAGAAACAGGGGGCTCCTACAATGAGCAGTTCTTC. Amino acid sequence: CASRETGGSYNEQFF.

This clonotype was picked up a small number of times. The rearrangement links TRBV7-9 to TRBJ2-7; TRBD1 might be the D (6 bases). Deletions cut 5 bases from V and 5 bases from J, with 16 bases between. Germline V gene data show CDR1 as SEHNR and CDR2 as FQNEAQ (reference sequence). The CDR3 length is 14 residues. The CDR3 bases are TGTGCCAGCAGCATCCCTTCACAGGGAAACGAGCAGTACTTC. As protein: CASSIPSQGNEQYF.

V usage is TRBV20-1 and J usage is TRBJ2-5; 9 bases fit TRBD2. The CDR3 length is 12 residues. Looked up from germline, CDR1 is DFQATT and CDR2 is SNEGSKA (reference sequence). The ends lost 4 bases at V and 5 bases at J; junction bases unmatched: 2. The CDR3 DNA reads as TGCAGTGCTACGGGGACTAGCGAGACCCAGTACTTC. Encoded protein: CSATGTSETQYF.

The chain uses TRBV27 and TRBJ2-1; 13 nucleotides match TRBD2. Germline V gives CDR1 MNHEY, CDR2 SMNVEV (reference sequence). The CDR3 extends over 12 amino acids. The V gene end was trimmed by 5 bases and the J gene end by 16 bases; junction bases not matched to a gene: 5. This CDR3 reads CASSHGTSGKFF. DNA for the CDR3: TGTGCCAGCAGTCACGGGACTAGCGGGAAATTCTTC.

The CDR3 region is CSAKLAGGAYEQYF. The CDR3 DNA is TGCAGTGCGAAACTAGCGGGAGGCGCCTACGAGCAGTACTTC. The V call is TRBV20-1, the J call TRBJ2-7, with 12 bases matching TRBD2. V lost 6 bases and J lost 2; bases outside the gene matches: 5. The germline V gene encodes CDR1 DFQATT and CDR2 SNEGSKA (reference sequence). CDR3 length: 14 amino acids.

The chain couples TRBV19 to TRBJ2-1, with 7 bases fitting TRBD1. Germline-derived CDR1 and CDR2 are LNHDA and SQIVND (reference sequence). This CDR3 is built from 15 residues. The V and J ends lost 7 bases and 3 bases, in that order; junction bases with no gene match: 9. The CDR3 region is CASIPDRTNYNEQFF. CDR3 nucleotides: TGTGCCAGTATCCCGGACAGGACCAACTACAATGAGCAGTTCTTC.

This chain joins TRBV28 and TRBJ2-2; 10 bases line up with TRBD1. CDR1 is MDHEN and CDR2 is SYDVKM in the germline V gene. The CDR3 covers 15 residues. The trim removed 3 bases at V and 4 bases at J, leaving 2 bases unmatched. In DNA, the CDR3 is TGTGCCAGCAGTTTGGGACAGGGGATCACCGGGGAGCTGTTTTTT. This encodes CASSLGQGITGELFF.

This clonotype was seen only a few times. This rearrangement joins TRBV7-9 to TRBJ2-6, with D possibly called TRBD1 or TRBD2 (5 bases each). This CDR3 is 23 amino acids long. V lost 3 bases, J lost 0 bases, and 30 bases lay in between. Germline CDR1 SEHNR, CDR2 FQNEAQ (reference sequence). The CDR3 is CASSFYSRDRIKGSISGANVLTF. The DNA of the CDR3 is TGTGCCAGCAGCTTTTATTCCCGGGACCGGATTAAAGGAAGCATCTCTGGGGCCAACGTCCTGACTTTC.

This clonotype was seen a handful of times. One junction end does not reproduce the germline sequence, and a read error may be involved. This chain links TRBV20-1 with TRBJ1-5; D gene ambiguous. This CDR3 is built from 13 residues. CDR1 is DFQATT, CDR2 SNEGSKA, per germline (reference sequence). The CDR3 reads CSTRDAIYQPQHF. The DNA for the CDR3 is TGCAGTACTAGAGATGCTATCTATCAGCCCCAGCATTTT.

This clonotype was observed at least ten times. The chain recombines TRBV2 with TRBJ1-2; TRBD1 is a possible D gene (6 bases). Germline values: CDR1 SNHLY, CDR2 FYNNEI. Deletions cut 1 base from V and 4 bases from J, with 7 bases between. The CDR3 totals 13 residues. The CDR3 spells CASSEEGVYGYTF. The CDR3 nucleotides read TGTGCCAGCAGTGAAGAGGGGGTCTATGGCTACACCTTC. Full variable domain (remainder filled in from reference TRBV2 and TRBJ1-2): EPEVTQTPSHQVTQMGQEVILRCVPISNHLYFYWYRQILGQKVEFLVSFYNNEISEKSEIFDDQFSVERPDGSNFTLKIRSTKLEDSAMYFCASSEEGVYGYTFGSGTRLTVV.

This clonotype is medium-sized in the sample. The V and J genes are TRBV20-1 and TRBJ2-3, with 10 positions matching TRBD1. CDR3 length equals 15 residues. Per the germline V gene, CDR1 is DFQATT and CDR2 is SNEGSKA (reference sequence). Trimming took 2 bases from V and 5 from J; bases not matched to a gene: 7. In DNA, the CDR3 is TGCAGTGCTAGAACCGGGACAGGGGACGTAGATACGCAGTATTTT. It is translated as CSARTGTGDVDTQYF.

The V gene is TRBV12-3 or TRBV12-4, the J gene TRBJ1-3, with D possibly TRBD1 on 5 matching bases. This CDR3 spans 16 amino acids. The germline V and J ends were trimmed by 6 bases and 0 bases, with 15 bases remaining between them. CDR3 sequence reads: CASSPGPISSGNTIYF. The CDR3 coding sequence is TGTGCCAGCAGCCCGGGACCGATAAGCTCTGGAAACACCATATATTTT.

The chain employs TRBV7-2 and TRBJ2-3; 9 positions match TRBD2. V gave up 5 bases and J gave up 2 bases; unmatched junction bases: 11. The germline V gene has CDR1 SGHTA and CDR2 FQGNSA. The CDR3 is 17 residues long. CDR3 sequence: CASSPSRGGSNTDTQYF. The CDR3 coding sequence is TGTGCCAGCAGCCCGTCGCGGGGGGGCAGTAACACAGATACGCAGTATTTT.